This T cell receptor beta chain emerged from a study of graft-versus-host responses after intestinal transplantation. In the case of this clone: No antigen is known for it.

Some clones are missing from TCRdb's copy, which holds only in-frame ones; the method was immunoSEQ multiplex PCR. The sample gives about 130,000 clones, 92% of which show up once; around 0.2% is in the top ten. The material sequenced was unstimulated CD4+ T cells sorted from spleen or lymph node cells, taken before intestinal transplant. This TCR was sampled from a human donor who received an intestinal transplant.

As DNA, the CDR3 is TGTGCCAGCAGTCCGTCGGCAACTAATGAAAAACTGTTTTTT. This sequence encodes CASSPSATNEKLFF. The chain is built from TRBV6-4 and TRBJ1-4; D not certain. CDR3 length: 14 residues. Trimming removed 5 bases from V and 0 bases from J, with 7 bases in between. Looked up from germline, CDR1 is MRHNA and CDR2 is SNTAGT.